These T cell receptor beta chains were read from a single sample in a study of cytomegalovirus exposure and HLA in healthy donors. Data came from immunoSEQ multiplex PCR; TCRdb stores just in-frame clones and leaves some out. Among 250,000 to 350,000 clones, 88% were seen once, and the ten largest hold approximately 0.9%. Sequencing used PBMCs. Every receptor here comes from a man aged 30 to 39 in good health and CMV-seronegative. Both conserved end residues are trimmed from each CDR3. D genes are given only for firm matches.

CDR3 protein: ASSWNGHGTDTQY; D gene: -; V gene: TRBV5-1; J gene: TRBJ2-3
CDR3 protein: ASSLDGRGRGYT; D gene: -; V gene: TRBV7-9; J gene: TRBJ1-2
CDR3 protein: ASSQAGTSGYEQY; D gene: TRBD2; V gene: TRBV4-1; J gene: TRBJ2-7
CDR3 protein: ASSPPLAGDNEQF; D gene: TRBD2; V gene: TRBV18; J gene: TRBJ2-1
CDR3 protein: ASSFLPGYNSPLH; D gene: -; V gene: TRBV5-1; J gene: TRBJ1-6
CDR3 protein: ASSQDGSGLGAYEQF; D gene: -; V gene: TRBV4-3; J gene: TRBJ2-1
CDR3 protein: ASSFLDRGGYT; D gene: -; V gene: TRBV27; J gene: TRBJ1-2
CDR3 protein: ASGGERLNTEAF; D gene: -; V gene: TRBV6-6; J gene: TRBJ1-1
CDR3 protein: ATTGGTDTQY; D gene: TRBD2; V gene: TRBV25-1; J gene: TRBJ2-3
CDR3 protein: ASSEYRTPYSGNTIY; D gene: -; V gene: TRBV25-1; J gene: TRBJ1-3
CDR3 protein: ASSLRTPGSEQY; D gene: -; V gene: TRBV27; J gene: TRBJ2-7
CDR3 protein: ASSLEPPGQGDNEQF; D gene: TRBD1; V gene: TRBV7-6; J gene: TRBJ2-1
CDR3 protein: ASSKDRGRETQY; D gene: TRBD1; V gene: TRBV6-5; J gene: TRBJ2-5
CDR3 protein: ASDRGSYNEQF; D gene: TRBD1; V gene: TRBV2; J gene: TRBJ2-1
CDR3 protein: ASSEFSLAGIADTQY; D gene: TRBD2; V gene: TRBV10-1; J gene: TRBJ2-3
CDR3 protein: ATRPRGGSNEQF; D gene: TRBD2; V gene: TRBV12-5; J gene: TRBJ2-1
CDR3 protein: ASSPGTGGNQPQH; D gene: TRBD1; V gene: TRBV18; J gene: TRBJ1-5
CDR3 protein: ASSYYSNQPQH; D gene: -; V gene: TRBV27; J gene: TRBJ1-5
CDR3 protein: SAGHLEAF; D gene: -; V gene: TRBV29-1; J gene: TRBJ1-1
CDR3 protein: ASSSSGTTYNEQF; D gene: TRBD2; V gene: TRBV11-3; J gene: TRBJ2-1
CDR3 protein: ASSYAGQGLGSPLH; D gene: TRBD1; V gene: TRBV6-5; J gene: TRBJ1-6
CDR3 protein: ASSPSGLSYEQY; D gene: TRBD2; V gene: TRBV6-1; J gene: TRBJ2-7
CDR3 protein: ASRGQLYGYT; D gene: TRBD1; V gene: TRBV2; J gene: TRBJ1-2
CDR3 protein: ASSKAPQAVTDTQY; D gene: -; V gene: TRBV4-1; J gene: TRBJ2-3
CDR3 protein: ASSPAGGSNEKLF; D gene: -; V gene: TRBV27; J gene: TRBJ1-4
CDR3 protein: ASGEQGPFRTEAF; D gene: TRBD1; V gene: TRBV2; J gene: TRBJ1-1
CDR3 protein: ASEQGDNYGYT; D gene: TRBD1; V gene: TRBV18; J gene: TRBJ1-2
CDR3 protein: ASSLGALGSEAF; D gene: -; V gene: TRBV11-3; J gene: TRBJ1-1
CDR3 protein: ATRSLATQETQY; D gene: -; V gene: TRBV6-6; J gene: TRBJ2-5
CDR3 protein: ASSLEGQQYEKLF; D gene: TRBD1; V gene: TRBV7-9; J gene: TRBJ1-4
CDR3 protein: ASSRQGRYGYT; D gene: TRBD1; V gene: TRBV6-6; J gene: TRBJ1-2
CDR3 protein: ASSQGIHYGYT; D gene: -; V gene: TRBV6-6; J gene: TRBJ1-2
CDR3 protein: ASSMLKTEAF; D gene: -; V gene: TRBV2; J gene: TRBJ1-1
CDR3 protein: ASRSRGQYRGYT; D gene: -; V gene: TRBV5-8; J gene: TRBJ1-2
CDR3 protein: ASIGRDTQY; D gene: -; V gene: TRBV5-1; J gene: TRBJ2-3
CDR3 protein: ASRPGQGHEQY; D gene: TRBD1; V gene: TRBV10-2; J gene: TRBJ2-7
CDR3 protein: ASSAGLAGGTDTQY; D gene: TRBD2; V gene: TRBV2; J gene: TRBJ2-3
CDR3 protein: ASSVGGGQQYNEQF; D gene: TRBD1; V gene: TRBV9; J gene: TRBJ2-1
CDR3 protein: AWGSRTGSTETQY; D gene: TRBD1; V gene: TRBV30; J gene: TRBJ2-5
CDR3 protein: ASSYGGARTDTQY; D gene: -; V gene: TRBV6-5; J gene: TRBJ2-3
CDR3 protein: ASSLRESYEQY; D gene: -; V gene: TRBV4-1; J gene: TRBJ2-7
CDR3 protein: ASSPPGGHGYT; D gene: -; V gene: TRBV9; J gene: TRBJ1-2
CDR3 protein: ASSQDASRVVETQY; D gene: -; V gene: TRBV14; J gene: TRBJ2-5
CDR3 protein: ASSLGQYNSPLH; D gene: -; V gene: TRBV5-1; J gene: TRBJ1-6
CDR3 protein: ASSLLPGANVLT; D gene: -; V gene: TRBV5-4; J gene: TRBJ2-6
CDR3 protein: ASSQDRVSAEAF; D gene: TRBD1; V gene: TRBV5-1; J gene: TRBJ1-1
CDR3 protein: ASSYLDRVYGYT; D gene: TRBD1; V gene: TRBV6-5; J gene: TRBJ1-2
CDR3 protein: ASSIRGLNTGELF; D gene: -; V gene: TRBV19; J gene: TRBJ2-2
CDR3 protein: ASSEGRFSYEQY; D gene: -; V gene: TRBV10-2; J gene: TRBJ2-7
CDR3 protein: ASSFRERDNEQF; D gene: -; V gene: TRBV4-1; J gene: TRBJ2-1
CDR3 protein: ASSETGVLHEQY; D gene: TRBD1; V gene: TRBV6-1; J gene: TRBJ2-7
CDR3 protein: ASSVTSSRETQY; D gene: -; V gene: TRBV10-2; J gene: TRBJ2-5
CDR3 protein: ASSFVGQGAYEQY; D gene: TRBD1; V gene: TRBV27; J gene: TRBJ2-7